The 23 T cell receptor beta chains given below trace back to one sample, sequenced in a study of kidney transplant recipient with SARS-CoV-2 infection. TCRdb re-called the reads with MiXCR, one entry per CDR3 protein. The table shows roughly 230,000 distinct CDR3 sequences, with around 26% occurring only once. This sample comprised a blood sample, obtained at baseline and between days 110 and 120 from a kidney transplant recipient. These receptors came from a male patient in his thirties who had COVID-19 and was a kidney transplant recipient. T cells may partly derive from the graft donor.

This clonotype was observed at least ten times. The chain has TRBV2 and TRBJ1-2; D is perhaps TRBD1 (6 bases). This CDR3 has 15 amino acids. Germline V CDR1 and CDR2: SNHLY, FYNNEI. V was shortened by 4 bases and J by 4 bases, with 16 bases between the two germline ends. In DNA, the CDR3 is TGTGCCAGCAGTGTGAAGGACAGCGCGCTCTATGGCTACACCTTC. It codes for CASSVKDSALYGYTF.

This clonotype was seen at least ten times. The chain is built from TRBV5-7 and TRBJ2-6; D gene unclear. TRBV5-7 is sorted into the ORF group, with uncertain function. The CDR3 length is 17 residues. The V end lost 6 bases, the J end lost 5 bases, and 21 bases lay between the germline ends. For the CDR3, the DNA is TGTGCCAGCACGGAGTCTTGCGTACAAAGTCGGGCCAACGTCCTGACTTTC. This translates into CASTESCVQSRANVLTF.

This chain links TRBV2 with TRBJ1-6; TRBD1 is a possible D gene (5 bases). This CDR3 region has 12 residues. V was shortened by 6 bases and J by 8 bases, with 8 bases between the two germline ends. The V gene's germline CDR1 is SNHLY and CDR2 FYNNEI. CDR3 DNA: TGTGCCAGCAGCGACAGCGATTCACCCCTCCACTTT. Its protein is CASSDSDSPLHF.

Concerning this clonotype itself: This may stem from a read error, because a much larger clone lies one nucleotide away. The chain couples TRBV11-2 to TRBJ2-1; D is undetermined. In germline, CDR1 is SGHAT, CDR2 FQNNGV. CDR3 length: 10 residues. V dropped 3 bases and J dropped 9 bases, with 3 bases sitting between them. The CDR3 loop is CASSLSEQFF. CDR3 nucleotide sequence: TGTGCCAGCAGCTTGAGTGAGCAGTTCTTC. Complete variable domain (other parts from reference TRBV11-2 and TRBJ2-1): EAGVAQSPRYKIIEKRQSVAFWCNPISGHATLYWYQQILGQGPKLLIQFQNNGVVDDSQLPKDRFSAERLKGVDSTLKIQPAKLEDSAVYLCASSLSEQFFGPGTRLTVL.

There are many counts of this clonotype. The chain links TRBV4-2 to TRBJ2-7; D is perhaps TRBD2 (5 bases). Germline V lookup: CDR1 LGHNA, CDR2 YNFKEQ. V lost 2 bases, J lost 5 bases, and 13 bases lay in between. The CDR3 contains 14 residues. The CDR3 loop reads CASSQPTSLHEQYF. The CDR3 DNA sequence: TGTGCCAGCAGCCAACCCACTAGTTTGCACGAGCAGTACTTC.

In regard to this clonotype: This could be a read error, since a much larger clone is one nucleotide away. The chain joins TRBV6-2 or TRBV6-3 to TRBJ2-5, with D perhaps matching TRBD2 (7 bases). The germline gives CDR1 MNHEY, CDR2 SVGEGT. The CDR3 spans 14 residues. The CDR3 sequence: CARTSGGKRYEQHF. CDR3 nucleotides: TGTGCCAGAACTTCGGGGGGCAAGAGGTACGAGCAGCACTTC.

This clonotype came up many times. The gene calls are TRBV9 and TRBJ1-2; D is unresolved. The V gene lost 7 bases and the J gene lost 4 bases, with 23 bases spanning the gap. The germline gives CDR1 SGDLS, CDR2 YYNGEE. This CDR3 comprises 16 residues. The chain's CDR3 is CASSKLYSRKTYGYTF. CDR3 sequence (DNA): TGTGCCAGCTCCAAGTTGTACTCAAGAAAGACCTATGGCTACACCTTC.

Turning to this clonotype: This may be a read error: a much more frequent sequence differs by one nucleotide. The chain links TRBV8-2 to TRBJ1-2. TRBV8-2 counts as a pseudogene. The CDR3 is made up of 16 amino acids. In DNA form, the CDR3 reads TGTGGCAGTGCTCCTCCTGATGGCCGAAAGACCTATGGCTACACCTTC. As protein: CGSAPPDGRKTYGYTF.

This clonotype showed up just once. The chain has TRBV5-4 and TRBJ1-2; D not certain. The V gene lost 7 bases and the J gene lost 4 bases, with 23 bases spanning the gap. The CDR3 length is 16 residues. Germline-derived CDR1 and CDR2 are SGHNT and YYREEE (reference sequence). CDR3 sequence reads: CASLCHVPGKTYGYTF. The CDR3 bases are TGTGCCAGCCTGTGCCACGTACCAGGAAAGACCTATGGCTACACCTTC.

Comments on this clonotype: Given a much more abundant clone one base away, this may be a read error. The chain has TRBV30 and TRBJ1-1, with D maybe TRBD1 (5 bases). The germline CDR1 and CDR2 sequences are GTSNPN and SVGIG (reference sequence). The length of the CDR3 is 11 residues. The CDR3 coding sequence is TGTGCCCGGAGTGTACAGGTTGAAGCTTTCTTT. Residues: CARSVQVEAFF.

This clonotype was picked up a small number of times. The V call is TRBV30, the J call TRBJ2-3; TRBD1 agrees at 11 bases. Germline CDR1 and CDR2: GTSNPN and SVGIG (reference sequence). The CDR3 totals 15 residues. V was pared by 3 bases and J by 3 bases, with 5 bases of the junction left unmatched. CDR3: CAWSAGTGGTDTQYF. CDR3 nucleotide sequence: TGTGCCTGGAGCGCCGGGACAGGGGGAACAGATACGCAGTATTTT. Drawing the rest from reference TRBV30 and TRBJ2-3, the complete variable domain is SQTIHQWPATLVQPVGSPLSLECTVEGTSNPNLYWYRQAAGRGLQLLFYSVGIGQISSEVPQNLSASRPQDRQFILSSKKLLLSDSGFYLCAWSAGTGGTDTQYFGPGTRLTVL.

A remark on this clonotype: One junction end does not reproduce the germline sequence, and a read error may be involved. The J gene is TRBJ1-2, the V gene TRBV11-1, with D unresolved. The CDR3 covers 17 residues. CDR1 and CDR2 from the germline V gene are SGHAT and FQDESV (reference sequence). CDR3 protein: CASSRINKAGKTYGYAF. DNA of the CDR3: TGTGCCAGCAGCCGGATAAATAAGGCTGGAAAGACCTATGGCTACGCCTTC. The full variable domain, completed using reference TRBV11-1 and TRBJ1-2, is EAEVAQSPRYKITEKSQAVAFWCDPISGHATLYWYRQILGQGPELLVQFQDESVVDDSQLPKDRFSAERLKGVDSTLKIQPAELGDSAMYLCASSRINKAGKTYGYAFGSGTRLTVV.

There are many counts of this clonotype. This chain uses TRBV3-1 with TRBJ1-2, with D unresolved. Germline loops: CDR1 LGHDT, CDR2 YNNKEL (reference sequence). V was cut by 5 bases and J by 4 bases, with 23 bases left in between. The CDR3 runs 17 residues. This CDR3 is CASSITLTLRKTYGYTF. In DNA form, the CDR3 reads TGTGCCAGCAGCATTACGCTCACCCTTCGAAAGACCTATGGCTACACCTTC.

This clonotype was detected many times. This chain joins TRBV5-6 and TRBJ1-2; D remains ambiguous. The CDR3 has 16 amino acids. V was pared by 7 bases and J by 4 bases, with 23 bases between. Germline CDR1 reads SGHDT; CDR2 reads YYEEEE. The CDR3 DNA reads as TGTGCCAGCTTTTTTATCAATAGTCGAAAGACCTATGGCTACACCTTC. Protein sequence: CASFFINSRKTYGYTF.

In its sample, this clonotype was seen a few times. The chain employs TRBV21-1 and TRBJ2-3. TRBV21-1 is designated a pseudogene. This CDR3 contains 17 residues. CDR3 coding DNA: TGTGCCAGCAGCTGCCACATAGCTACAGTCATGCAAGATACGCAGTATTTT. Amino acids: CASSCHIATVMQDTQYF.

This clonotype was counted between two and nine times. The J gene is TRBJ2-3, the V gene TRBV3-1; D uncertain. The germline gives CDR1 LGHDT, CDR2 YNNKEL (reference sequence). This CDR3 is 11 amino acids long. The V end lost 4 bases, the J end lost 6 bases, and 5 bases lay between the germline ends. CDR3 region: CASSLRDTQYF. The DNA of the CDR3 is TGTGCCAGCAGCCTCCGGGATACGCAGTATTTT.

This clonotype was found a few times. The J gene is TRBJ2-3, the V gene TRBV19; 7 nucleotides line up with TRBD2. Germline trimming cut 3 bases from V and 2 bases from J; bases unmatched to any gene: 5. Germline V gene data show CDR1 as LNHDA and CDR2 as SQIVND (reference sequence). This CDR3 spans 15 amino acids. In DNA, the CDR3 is TGTGCCAGTAGTATGGGAGGGTCTTACACAGATACGCAGTATTTT. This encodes CASSMGGSYTDTQYF.

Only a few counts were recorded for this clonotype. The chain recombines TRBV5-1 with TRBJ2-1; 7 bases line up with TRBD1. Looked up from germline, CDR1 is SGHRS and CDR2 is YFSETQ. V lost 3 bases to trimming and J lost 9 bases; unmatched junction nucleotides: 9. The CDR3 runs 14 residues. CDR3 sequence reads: CASSSQGPTGEQFF. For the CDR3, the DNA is TGCGCCAGCAGCTCACAGGGGCCCACGGGTGAGCAGTTCTTC.

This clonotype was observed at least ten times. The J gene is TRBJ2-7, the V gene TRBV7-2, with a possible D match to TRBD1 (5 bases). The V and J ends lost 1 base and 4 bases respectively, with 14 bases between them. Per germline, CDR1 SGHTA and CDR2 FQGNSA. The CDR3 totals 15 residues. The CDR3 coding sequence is TGTGCCAGCAGCTTAGATTTGTGGACACATTACGAGCAGTACTTC. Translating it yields CASSLDLWTHYEQYF.

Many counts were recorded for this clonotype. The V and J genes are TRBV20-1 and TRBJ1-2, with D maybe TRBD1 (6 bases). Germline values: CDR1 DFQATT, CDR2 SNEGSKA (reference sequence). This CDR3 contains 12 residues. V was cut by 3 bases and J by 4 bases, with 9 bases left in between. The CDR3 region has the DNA TGCAGTGCTAGTAAACAGGGCTATGGCTACACCTTC. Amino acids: CSASKQGYGYTF.

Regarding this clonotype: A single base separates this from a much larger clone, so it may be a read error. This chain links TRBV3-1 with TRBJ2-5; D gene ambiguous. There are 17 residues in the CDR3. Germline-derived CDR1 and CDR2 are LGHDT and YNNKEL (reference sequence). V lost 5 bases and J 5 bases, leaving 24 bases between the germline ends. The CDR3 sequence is CASSLFIPISFSETQYF. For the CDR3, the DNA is TGTGCCAGCAGCTTGTTTATTCCCATTTCTTTCTCTGAGACCCAGTACTTC.

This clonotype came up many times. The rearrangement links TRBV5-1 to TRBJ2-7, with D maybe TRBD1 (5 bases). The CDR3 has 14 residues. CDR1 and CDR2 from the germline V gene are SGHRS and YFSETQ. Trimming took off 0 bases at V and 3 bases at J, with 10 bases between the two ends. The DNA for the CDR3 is TGCGCCAGCAGCTTGGTAGGGCAGGGCTACGAGCAGTACTTC. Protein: CASSLVGQGYEQYF.

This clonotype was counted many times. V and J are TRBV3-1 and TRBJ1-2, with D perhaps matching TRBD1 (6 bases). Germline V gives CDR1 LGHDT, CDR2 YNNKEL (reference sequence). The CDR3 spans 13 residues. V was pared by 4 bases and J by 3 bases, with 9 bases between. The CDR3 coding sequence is TGTGCCAGCAGCCTACAGGGCTACTATGGCTACACCTTC. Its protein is CASSLQGYYGYTF.